This T cell receptor beta chain is drawn from a study of shared clonotypes between healthy human individuals. In regard to this clone: What it binds is not known.

General study findings and limits: Among donors, clonotype sharing was expected to be affected by sequencing depth. Against clonotypes common to all four donors, non-shared ones had lower generation probabilities.

This CDR3 region has 15 residues. The junction had 6 bases not matched to a gene; V was cut back by 3 bases and J by 6 bases. CDR1 is LNHDA and CDR2 is SQIVND in the germline V gene (reference sequence). Running of the assay took place at deep level. Some clones are missing from TCRdb's copy, which holds only in-frame ones; the method was immunoSEQ multiplex PCR. Here the sample spans 950,000 to 1,100,000 clones, around four fifths being singletons. Sequenced material: memory CD4+ T cells sorted from blood. Subset denoted: CD45RA-negative fraction. The J gene is TRBJ1-5, the V gene TRBV19; 9 bases are shared with TRBD1. This TCR was sampled from a man younger than 35 in good health. The CDR3 bases are TGTGCCAGTAGTATTGGGGGGACAGGGTTTCAGCCCCAGCATTTT. It is translated as CASSIGGTGFQPQHF.